The clone carrying this TCR beta chain was observed at least ten times. This entry comes from a study of CD8 T cells in ankylosing spondylitis. MiXCR, applied by TCRdb to the 5' RACE reads, yields one record per CDR3 protein. The sample comprises 150,000 to 200,000 distinct CDR3 sequences, 11% of which are singletons, and 29% rests with the top ten. The sequence was collected from a male donor with ankylosing spondylitis or in good health (not recorded which). Input material: blood, either unsorted or a sorted T cell fraction (not recorded which).

This CDR3 reads CASSFGRDRGTADTQYF. The DNA of the CDR3 is TGCGCCAGCAGCTTCGGGCGGGACAGGGGTACAGCAGATACGCAGTATTTT. The rearrangement links TRBV5-1 to TRBJ2-3; TRBD1 agrees at 10 bases. Germline V gene lookup returns CDR1 SGHRS and CDR2 YFSETQ. There are 17 residues in the CDR3. The junction had 10 bases not matched to a gene; V was cut back by 2 bases and J by 4 bases.